A selection of T cell receptor beta chains follows, all from one sample in a study of blood T cell repertoires in COVID-19. Generated by immunoSEQ multiplex PCR, the TCRdb table keeps only in-frame clones and is missing some. This sample has more than 150,000 clones; around nine tenths occur once, and the top ten carry under 0.7%. Sequencing was done on a sample of peripheral blood. These receptors came from a man in his fifties or sixties with COVID-19, enrolled during active disease. The CDR3 runs from the conserved cysteine through the conserved F or W. The D gene is left open where the match is weak. Size is stated for part of the rows, as once, few or many counts, or as a class when the clone is expanded.

V: TRBV7-2
D: TRBD1
size: -
J: TRBJ2-5
CDR3: CASSPRQGRVETQYF
DNA: TGTGCCAGCAGCCCGCGACAGGGGCGGGTAGAGACCCAGTACTTC

V: TRBV11-2
D: TRBD1
size: once
J: TRBJ2-2
CDR3: CASSLEAGGNTGELFF
DNA: TGTGCCAGCAGCTTAGAGGCAGGGGGCAACACCGGGGAGCTGTTTTTT

V: TRBV3-1/TRBV3-2
D: TRBD2
size: -
J: TRBJ2-3
CDR3: CASSQDAVPGLSSTDTQYF
DNA: TGTGCCAGCAGCCAAGATGCGGTTCCGGGACTATCTAGCACAGATACGCAGTATTTT

V: TRBV7-2
D: TRBD2
size: once
J: TRBJ2-5
CDR3: CASSHGRLAGRTQETQYF
DNA: TGTGCCAGCAGCCACGGCCGGCTAGCGGGGCGTACCCAAGAGACCCAGTACTTC

V: TRBV11-2
D: -
size: -
J: TRBJ1-4
CDR3: CASSLDHGGKLFF
DNA: TGTGCCAGCAGCTTAGATCACGGGGGAAAACTGTTTTTT

V: TRBV24-1
D: TRBD1
size: -
J: TRBJ1-1
CDR3: CATSGTGVTEAFF
DNA: TGTGCCACCAGTGGCACAGGGGTCACTGAAGCTTTCTTT

V: TRBV6-5
D: -
size: -
J: TRBJ2-2
CDR3: CASSSGTGELFF
DNA: TGTGCCAGCAGTTCGGGGACCGGGGAGCTGTTTTTT

V: TRBV14
D: -
size: -
J: TRBJ1-1
CDR3: CASSRPGIPEAFF
DNA: TGTGCCAGCAGCCGGCCGGGGATCCCTGAAGCTTTCTTT

V: TRBV7-9
D: TRBD1
size: -
J: TRBJ1-1
CDR3: CASSRTGHEAFF
DNA: TGTGCCAGCAGCCGGACAGGGCATGAAGCTTTCTTT

V: TRBV9
D: -
size: -
J: TRBJ2-2
CDR3: CASSAVVGELFF
DNA: TGTGCCAGCAGCGCGGTGGTCGGGGAGCTGTTTTTT

V: TRBV6-1
D: TRBD2
size: -
J: TRBJ2-5
CDR3: CASSAQSPGTSGVTQYF
DNA: TGTGCCAGCAGTGCACAAAGCCCCGGGACTAGCGGGGTTACCCAGTACTTC

V: TRBV28
D: -
size: few
J: TRBJ1-2
CDR3: CASSTTGRLNYGYTF
DNA: TGTGCCAGCAGTACTACGGGCAGACTAAACTATGGCTACACCTTC

V: TRBV29-1
D: -
size: once
J: TRBJ2-7
CDR3: CSVTNQYQGQYF
DNA: TGCAGCGTCACCAATCAATACCAGGGGCAGTACTTC

V: TRBV6-5
D: TRBD1
size: -
J: TRBJ2-2
CDR3: CASEPGQPNTGELFF
DNA: TGTGCCAGCGAACCGGGACAGCCAAACACCGGGGAGCTGTTTTTT

V: TRBV6-5
D: -
size: once
J: TRBJ2-5
CDR3: CASSYSRGQETQYF
DNA: TGTGCCAGCAGTTACTCAAGGGGCCAAGAGACCCAGTACTTC

V: TRBV10-3
D: TRBD1
size: -
J: TRBJ2-7
CDR3: CAISKQGLGYEQYF
DNA: TGTGCCATCAGCAAACAGGGGTTGGGCTACGAGCAGTACTTC

V: TRBV19
D: -
size: -
J: TRBJ2-2
CDR3: CASTTYLGGTGELFF
DNA: TGTGCCAGTACCACATACCTAGGGGGCACCGGGGAGCTGTTTTTT

V: TRBV14
D: TRBD1
size: -
J: TRBJ1-1
CDR3: CASSRYRTGGTEAFF
DNA: TGTGCCAGCAGCCGTTACAGAACAGGGGGCACTGAAGCTTTCTTT

V: TRBV6-4
D: -
size: -
J: TRBJ1-6
CDR3: CASSASGIGNSPLHF
DNA: TGTGCCAGCAGTGCATCAGGGATTGGCAATTCACCCCTCCACTTT

V: TRBV10-3
D: -
size: -
J: TRBJ1-1
CDR3: CATDRGAATANTEAFF
DNA: TGTGCCACCGACCGGGGGGCGGCCACGGCAAACACTGAAGCTTTCTTT

V: TRBV5-1
D: TRBD1
size: -
J: TRBJ2-1
CDR3: CASSQDRASYNEQFF
DNA: TGCGCCAGCAGCCAAGACAGGGCCTCCTACAATGAGCAGTTCTTC

V: TRBV27
D: TRBD1
size: -
J: TRBJ1-2
CDR3: CASRTTGIYGYTF
DNA: TGTGCCAGCAGAACGACAGGGATCTATGGCTACACCTTC

V: TRBV30
D: -
size: few
J: TRBJ1-5
CDR3: CAWSPNSNQPQHF
DNA: TGTGCCTGGAGTCCCAATAGCAATCAGCCCCAGCATTTT

V: TRBV18
D: -
size: -
J: TRBJ1-4
CDR3: CASSLTSATNEKLFF
DNA: TGTGCCAGCTCACTGACTAGTGCAACTAATGAAAAACTGTTTTTT

V: TRBV19
D: -
size: -
J: TRBJ2-1
CDR3: CASSRDFGGSYNEQFF
DNA: TGTGCCAGTAGTCGAGATTTCGGGGGATCCTACAATGAGCAGTTCTTC

V: TRBV10-3
D: -
size: -
J: TRBJ1-1
CDR3: CAISDRGNMNTEAFF
DNA: TGTGCCATCAGTGACAGGGGAAACATGAACACTGAAGCTTTCTTT

V: TRBV19
D: TRBD2
size: -
J: TRBJ2-3
CDR3: CASRRTSGSTDTQYF
DNA: TGTGCCAGTAGGAGGACTAGCGGGAGCACAGATACGCAGTATTTT

V: TRBV7-9
D: -
size: once
J: TRBJ1-4
CDR3: CASSLGGPGAGANEKLFF
DNA: TGTGCCAGCAGCTTAGGCGGTCCGGGGGCGGGAGCTAATGAAAAACTGTTTTTT

V: TRBV2
D: -
size: -
J: TRBJ2-7
CDR3: CATKRQPSSYEQYF
DNA: TGTGCCACCAAAAGACAGCCCTCCTCCTACGAGCAGTACTTC

V: TRBV11-1
D: -
size: -
J: TRBJ1-2
CDR3: CASSVNDRLGYTF
DNA: TGTGCCAGCAGCGTAAATGACAGGTTGGGCTACACCTTC